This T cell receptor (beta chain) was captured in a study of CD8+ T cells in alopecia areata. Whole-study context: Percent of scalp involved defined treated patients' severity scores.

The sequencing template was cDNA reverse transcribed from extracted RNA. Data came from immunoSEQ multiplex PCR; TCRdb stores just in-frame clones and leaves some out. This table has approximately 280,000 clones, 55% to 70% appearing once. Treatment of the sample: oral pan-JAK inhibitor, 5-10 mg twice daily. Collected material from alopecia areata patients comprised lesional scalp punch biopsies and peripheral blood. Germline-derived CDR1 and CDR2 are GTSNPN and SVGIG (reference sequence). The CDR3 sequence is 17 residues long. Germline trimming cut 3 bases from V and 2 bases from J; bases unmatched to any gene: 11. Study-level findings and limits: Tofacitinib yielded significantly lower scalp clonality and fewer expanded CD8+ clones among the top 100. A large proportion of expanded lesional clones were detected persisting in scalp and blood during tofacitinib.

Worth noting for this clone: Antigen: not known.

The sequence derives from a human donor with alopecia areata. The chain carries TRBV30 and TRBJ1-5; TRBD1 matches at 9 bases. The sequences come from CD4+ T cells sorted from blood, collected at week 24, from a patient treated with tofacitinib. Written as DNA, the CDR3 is TGTGCCTGGAGCCGGAGGGACAGGGTGGTGGGCAATCAGCCCCAGCATTTT. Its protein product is CAWSRRDRVVGNQPQHF.